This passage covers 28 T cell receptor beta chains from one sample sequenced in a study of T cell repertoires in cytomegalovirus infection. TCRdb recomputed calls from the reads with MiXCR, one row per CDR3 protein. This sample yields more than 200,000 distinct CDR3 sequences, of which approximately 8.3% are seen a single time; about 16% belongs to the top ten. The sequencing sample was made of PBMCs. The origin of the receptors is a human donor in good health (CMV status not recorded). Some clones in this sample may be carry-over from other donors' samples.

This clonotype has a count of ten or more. The CDR3 nucleotides are TGTGCCAGCAGTGACAGGGGGCGAACTTCCCGTCAGCCCCAGCATTTT. This sequence encodes CASSDRGRTSRQPQHF. The chain combines TRBV6-1 with TRBJ1-5, with TRBD1 matching over 8 bases. The CDR3 contains 16 residues. J lost 6 bases, V lost 3 bases, and 10 bases had no gene match. The V gene's germline CDR1 is MNHNS and CDR2 SASEGT.

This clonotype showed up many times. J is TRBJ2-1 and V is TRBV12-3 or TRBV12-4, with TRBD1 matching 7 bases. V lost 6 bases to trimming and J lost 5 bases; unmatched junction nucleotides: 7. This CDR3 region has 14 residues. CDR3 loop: CASRETGRDNEQFF. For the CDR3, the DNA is TGTGCCAGCAGGGAGACAGGGCGAGACAATGAGCAGTTCTTC.

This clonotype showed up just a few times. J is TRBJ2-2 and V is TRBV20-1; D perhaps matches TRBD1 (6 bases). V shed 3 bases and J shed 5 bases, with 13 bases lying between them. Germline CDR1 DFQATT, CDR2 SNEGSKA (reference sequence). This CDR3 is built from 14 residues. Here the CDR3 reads CSASSQGSTGELFF. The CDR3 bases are TGCAGTGCTAGCTCCCAGGGGAGTACCGGGGAGCTGTTTTTT.

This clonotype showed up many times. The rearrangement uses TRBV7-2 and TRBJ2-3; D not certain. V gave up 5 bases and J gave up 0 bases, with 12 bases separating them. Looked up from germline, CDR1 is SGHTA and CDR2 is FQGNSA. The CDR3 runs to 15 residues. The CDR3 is CASSKAPGSTDTQYF. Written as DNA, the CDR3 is TGTGCCAGCAGCAAGGCCCCCGGGAGCACAGATACGCAGTATTTT.

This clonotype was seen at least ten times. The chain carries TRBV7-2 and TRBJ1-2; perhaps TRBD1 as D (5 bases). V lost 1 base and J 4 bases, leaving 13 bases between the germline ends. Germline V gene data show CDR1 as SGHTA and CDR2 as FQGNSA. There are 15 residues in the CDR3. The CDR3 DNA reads TGTGCCAGCAGCTTAGATCCGGGGGTTAGCTATGGCTACACCTTC. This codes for CASSLDPGVSYGYTF. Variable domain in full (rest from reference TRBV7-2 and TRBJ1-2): GAGVSQSPSNKVTEKGKDVELRCDPISGHTALYWYRQSLGQGLEFLIYFQGNSAPDKSGLPSDRFSAERTGGSVSTLTIQRTQQEDSAVYLCASSLDPGVSYGYTFGSGTRLTVV.

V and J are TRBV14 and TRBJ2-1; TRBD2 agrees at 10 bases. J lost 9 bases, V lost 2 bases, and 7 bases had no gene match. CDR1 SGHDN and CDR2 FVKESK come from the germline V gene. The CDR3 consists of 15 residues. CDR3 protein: CASSQWTSGAVEQFF. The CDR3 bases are TGTGCCAGCAGCCAATGGACTAGCGGAGCCGTTGAGCAGTTCTTC.

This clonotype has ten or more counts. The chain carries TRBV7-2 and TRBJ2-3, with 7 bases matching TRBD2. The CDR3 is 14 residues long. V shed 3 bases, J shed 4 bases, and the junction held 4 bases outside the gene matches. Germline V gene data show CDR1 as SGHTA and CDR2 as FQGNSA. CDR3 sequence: CASSLDGRSDTQYF. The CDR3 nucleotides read TGTGCCAGCAGCTTGGACGGGAGGTCAGATACGCAGTATTTT. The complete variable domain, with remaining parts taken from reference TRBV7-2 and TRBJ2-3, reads GAGVSQSPSNKVTEKGKDVELRCDPISGHTALYWYRQSLGQGLEFLIYFQGNSAPDKSGLPSDRFSAERTGGSVSTLTIQRTQQEDSAVYLCASSLDGRSDTQYFGPGTRLTVL.

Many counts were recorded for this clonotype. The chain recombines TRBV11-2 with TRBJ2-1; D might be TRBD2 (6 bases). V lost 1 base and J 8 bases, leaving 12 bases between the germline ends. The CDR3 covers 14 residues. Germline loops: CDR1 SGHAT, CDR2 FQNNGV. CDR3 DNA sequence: TGTGCCAGCAGCTTAGGCCGGGAGCGGGATGAGCAGTTCTTC. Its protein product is CASSLGRERDEQFF.

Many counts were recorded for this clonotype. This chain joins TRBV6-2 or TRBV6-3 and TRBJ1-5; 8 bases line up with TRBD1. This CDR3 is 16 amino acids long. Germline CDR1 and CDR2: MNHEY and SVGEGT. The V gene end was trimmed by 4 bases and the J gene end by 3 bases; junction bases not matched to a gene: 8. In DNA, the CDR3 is TGTGCCAGCAGTTCCCCCGGACAGGGCGCCAATCAGCCCCAGCATTTT. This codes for CASSSPGQGANQPQHF.

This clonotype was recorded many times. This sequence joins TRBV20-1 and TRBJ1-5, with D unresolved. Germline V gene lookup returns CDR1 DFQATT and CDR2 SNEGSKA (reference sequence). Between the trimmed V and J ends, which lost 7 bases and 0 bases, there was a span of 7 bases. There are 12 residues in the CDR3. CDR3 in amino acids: CSVLRSNQPQHF. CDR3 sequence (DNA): TGCAGTGTGCTGCGTAGCAATCAGCCCCAGCATTTT.

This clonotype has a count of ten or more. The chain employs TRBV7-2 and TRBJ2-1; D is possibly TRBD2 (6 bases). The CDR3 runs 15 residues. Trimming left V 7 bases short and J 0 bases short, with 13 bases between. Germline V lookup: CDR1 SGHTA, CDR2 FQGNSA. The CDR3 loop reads CASTTSGSSYNEQFF. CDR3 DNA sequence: TGTGCCAGCACCACATCCGGGAGCTCCTACAATGAGCAGTTCTTC.

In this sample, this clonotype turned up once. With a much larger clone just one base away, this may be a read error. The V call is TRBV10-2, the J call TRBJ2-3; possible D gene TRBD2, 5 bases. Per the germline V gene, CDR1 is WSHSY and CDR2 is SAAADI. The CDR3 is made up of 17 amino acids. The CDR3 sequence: CASSESVGAETTVTQYF. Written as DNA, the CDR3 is TGCGCCAGCAGTGAGTCGGTTGGAGCGGAGACCACAGTTACGCAGTATTTT.

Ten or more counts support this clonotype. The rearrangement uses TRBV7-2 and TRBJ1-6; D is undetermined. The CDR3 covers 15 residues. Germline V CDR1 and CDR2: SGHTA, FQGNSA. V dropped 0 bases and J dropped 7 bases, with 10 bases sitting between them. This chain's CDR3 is CASSLALGGNSPLHF. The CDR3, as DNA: TGTGCCAGCAGCTTAGCGCTGGGAGGGAATTCACCCCTCCACTTT. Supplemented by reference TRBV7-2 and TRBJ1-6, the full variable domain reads GAGVSQSPSNKVTEKGKDVELRCDPISGHTALYWYRQSLGQGLEFLIYFQGNSAPDKSGLPSDRFSAERTGGSVSTLTIQRTQQEDSAVYLCASSLALGGNSPLHFGNGTRLTVT.

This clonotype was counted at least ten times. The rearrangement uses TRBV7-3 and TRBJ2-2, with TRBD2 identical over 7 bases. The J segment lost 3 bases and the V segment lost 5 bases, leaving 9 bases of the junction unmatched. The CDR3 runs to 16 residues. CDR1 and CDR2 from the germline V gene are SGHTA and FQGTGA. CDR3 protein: CASSPFRGGDTGELFF. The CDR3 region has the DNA TGTGCCAGCAGCCCCTTCCGCGGGGGTGACACCGGGGAGCTGTTTTTT.

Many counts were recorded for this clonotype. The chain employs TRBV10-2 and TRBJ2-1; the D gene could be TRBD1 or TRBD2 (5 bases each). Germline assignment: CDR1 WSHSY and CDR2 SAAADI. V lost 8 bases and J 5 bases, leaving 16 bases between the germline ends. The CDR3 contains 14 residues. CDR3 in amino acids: CASRGGQGNNEQFF. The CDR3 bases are TGCGCCAGCCGCGGAGGACAAGGGAACAATGAGCAGTTCTTC.

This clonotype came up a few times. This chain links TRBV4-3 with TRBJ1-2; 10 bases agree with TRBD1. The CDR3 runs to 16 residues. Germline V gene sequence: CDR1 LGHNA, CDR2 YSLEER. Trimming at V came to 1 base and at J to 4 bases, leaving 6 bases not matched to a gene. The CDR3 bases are TGCGCCAGCAGCCAAGCTCCGGGACAGGGGCCCTATGGCTACACCTTC. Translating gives CASSQAPGQGPYGYTF.

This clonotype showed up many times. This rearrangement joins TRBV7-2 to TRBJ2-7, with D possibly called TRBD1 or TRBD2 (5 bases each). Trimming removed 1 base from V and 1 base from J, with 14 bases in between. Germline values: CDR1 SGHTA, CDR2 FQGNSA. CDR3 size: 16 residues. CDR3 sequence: CASSLVATVLSYEQYF. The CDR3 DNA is TGTGCCAGCAGCTTAGTAGCGACAGTGCTTTCCTACGAGCAGTACTTC.

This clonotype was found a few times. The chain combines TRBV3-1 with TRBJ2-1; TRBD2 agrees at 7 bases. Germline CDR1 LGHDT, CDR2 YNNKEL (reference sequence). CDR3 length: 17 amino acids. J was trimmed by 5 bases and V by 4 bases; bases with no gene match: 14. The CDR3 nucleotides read TGTGCCAGCAGCCGGGGCTCAACGGGGGGTAAGAACAATGAGCAGTTCTTC. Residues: CASSRGSTGGKNNEQFF.

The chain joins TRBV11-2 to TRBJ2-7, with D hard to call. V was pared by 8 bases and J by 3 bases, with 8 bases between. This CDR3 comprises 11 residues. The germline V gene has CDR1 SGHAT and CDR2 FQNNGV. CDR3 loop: CASAPHYEQYF. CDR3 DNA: TGTGCCAGCGCCCCTCACTACGAGCAGTACTTC.

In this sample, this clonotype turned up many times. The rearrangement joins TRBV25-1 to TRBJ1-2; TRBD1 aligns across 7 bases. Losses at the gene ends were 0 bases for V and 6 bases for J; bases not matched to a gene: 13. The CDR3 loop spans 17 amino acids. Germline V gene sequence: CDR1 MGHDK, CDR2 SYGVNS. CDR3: CASSEYSVTGDLDGYTF. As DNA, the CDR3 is TGTGCCAGCAGTGAATACTCCGTCACAGGGGACTTGGATGGCTACACCTTC.

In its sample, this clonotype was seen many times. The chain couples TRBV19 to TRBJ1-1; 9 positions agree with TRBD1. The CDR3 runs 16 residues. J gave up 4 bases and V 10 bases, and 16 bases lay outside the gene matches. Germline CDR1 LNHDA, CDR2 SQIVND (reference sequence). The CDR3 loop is CAISTGGNFRVTEAFF. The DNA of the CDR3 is TGTGCCATCTCGACAGGGGGGAATTTTAGGGTCACTGAAGCTTTCTTT.

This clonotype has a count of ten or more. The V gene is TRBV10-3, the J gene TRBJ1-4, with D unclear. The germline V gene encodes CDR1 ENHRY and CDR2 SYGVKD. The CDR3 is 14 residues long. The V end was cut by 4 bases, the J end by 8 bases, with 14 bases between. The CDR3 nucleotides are TGTGCCATCAGTGGGTCAGGATCGAAAGAAAAACTGTTTTTT. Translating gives CAISGSGSKEKLFF.

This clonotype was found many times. CDR3 DNA: TGTGCCAGCAAGACGGGTAGCGGGAGTCTCAATGAGCAGTTCTTC. Translated, it gives CASKTGSGSLNEQFF. The gene calls are TRBV7-2 and TRBJ2-1; TRBD2 aligns across 9 bases. This CDR3 has 15 residues. The trim removed 7 bases at V and 6 bases at J, leaving 10 bases unmatched. Germline CDR1 and CDR2: SGHTA and FQGNSA. Together with reference TRBV7-2 and TRBJ2-1, the CDR3 gives the full variable domain: GAGVSQSPSNKVTEKGKDVELRCDPISGHTALYWYRQSLGQGLEFLIYFQGNSAPDKSGLPSDRFSAERTGGSVSTLTIQRTQQEDSAVYLCASKTGSGSLNEQFFGPGTRLTVL.

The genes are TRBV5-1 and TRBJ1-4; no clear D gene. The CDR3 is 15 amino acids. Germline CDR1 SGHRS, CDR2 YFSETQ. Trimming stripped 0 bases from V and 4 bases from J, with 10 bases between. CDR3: CASSLGRSSNEKLFF. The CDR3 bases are TGCGCCAGCAGCTTGGGCCGGTCCAGTAATGAAAAACTGTTTTTT.

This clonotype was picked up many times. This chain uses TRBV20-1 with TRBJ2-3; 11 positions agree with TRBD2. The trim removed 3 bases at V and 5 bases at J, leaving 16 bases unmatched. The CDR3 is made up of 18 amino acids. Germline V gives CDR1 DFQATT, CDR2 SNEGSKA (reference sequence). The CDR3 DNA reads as TGCAGTGCTAGTGTATGGGGACTAGCGGAAGTGCGAAGAGATACGCAGTATTTT. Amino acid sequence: CSASVWGLAEVRRDTQYF.

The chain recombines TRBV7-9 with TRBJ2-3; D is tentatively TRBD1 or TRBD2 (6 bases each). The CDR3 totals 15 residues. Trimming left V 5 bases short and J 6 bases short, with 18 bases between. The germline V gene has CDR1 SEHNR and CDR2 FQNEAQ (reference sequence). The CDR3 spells CASSVAGTPEDTQYF. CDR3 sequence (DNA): TGTGCCAGCAGCGTTGCGGGGACACCGGAGGATACGCAGTATTTT.

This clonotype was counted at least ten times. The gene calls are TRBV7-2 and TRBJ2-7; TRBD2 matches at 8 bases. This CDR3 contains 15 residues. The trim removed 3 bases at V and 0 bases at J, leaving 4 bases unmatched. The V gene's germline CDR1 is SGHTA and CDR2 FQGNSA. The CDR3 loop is CASSFTSGSSYEQYF. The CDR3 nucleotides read TGTGCCAGCAGCTTTACCAGCGGGAGCTCCTACGAGCAGTACTTC.

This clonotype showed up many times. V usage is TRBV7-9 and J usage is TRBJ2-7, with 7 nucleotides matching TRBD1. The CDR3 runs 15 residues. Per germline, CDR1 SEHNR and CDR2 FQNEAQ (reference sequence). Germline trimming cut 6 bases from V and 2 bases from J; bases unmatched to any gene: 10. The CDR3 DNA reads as TGTGCCAGCAGACCACAGGGGAGTACCACCTACGAGCAGTACTTC. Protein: CASRPQGSTTYEQYF.